The clone carrying this T cell receptor (beta chain) appeared a single time. This specimen belongs to a study of blood T cell repertoires in COVID-19. The protocol was immunoSEQ multiplex PCR, while the TCRdb copy is restricted to in-frame clones and leaves out a portion. The sample includes some 360,000 clones, about nine tenths of them seen just once. All exposed participants met a person with COVID-19 within 2 weeks before entering the study. The CDR3 has 12 amino acids. The germline gives CDR1 LNHDA, CDR2 SQIVND (reference sequence). Trimming took 1 base from V and 3 from J, leaving 4 bases between them.

This sequence joins TRBV19 and TRBJ2-7; D remains ambiguous. What was sequenced was PBMCs or T cells enriched from blood (not recorded which). The origin of this receptor is a woman aged 25 to 45 who had been exposed to COVID-19. CDR3 protein: CASSIGGYEQYF. In DNA, the CDR3 is TGTGCCAGTAGTATAGGCGGCTACGAGCAGTACTTC.